The 21 T cell receptor beta chains below come from one sample, sequenced in a study of a mutant IDH1 vaccine in newly diagnosed glioma. Regarding time point: baseline, week 1 (first vaccination visit). Treatment denoted: pre-vaccination baseline after standard-of-care therapy. TCRdb's table, derived via immunoSEQ multiplex PCR, lists solely in-frame clones and lacks some. The repertoire holds approximately 54,000 clones, with approximately 80% as singletons. The material sequenced was PBMCs, taken from a glioma patient treated with radiotherapy, temozolomide or both. These receptors were collected from a man between 18 and 29 years old with glioma.

This clone was detected a few times. V and J are TRBV11-3 and TRBJ2-7; possibly TRBD2 for D (6 bases). This CDR3 region has 14 residues. Trimming removed 5 bases at V and 1 base at J, with 12 bases between. Germline assignment: CDR1 SGHNT and CDR2 YENEEA. CDR3 sequence: CASSPLGTSYEQYF. The DNA of the CDR3 is TGTGCCAGCAGCCCCTTGGGGACTTCCTACGAGCAGTACTTC.

This clone was counted only a few times. The V call is TRBV2, the J call TRBJ1-6; D gene ambiguous. V was pared by 7 bases and J by 0 bases, with 10 bases between. Germline V gene lookup returns CDR1 SNHLY and CDR2 FYNNEI. This CDR3 region has 15 residues. In nucleotides, the CDR3 is TGTGCCAGCATAGATAGGAGCTCCTATAATTCACCCCTCCACTTT. Translation: CASIDRSSYNSPLHF.

This clone turned up a few times. The V and J genes are TRBV18 and TRBJ1-4; D is possibly TRBD1 (6 bases). Germline CDR1 and CDR2: KGHSH and LQKENI. The V end lost 4 bases, the J end lost 8 bases, and 14 bases lay between the germline ends. The CDR3 sequence is 14 residues long. This CDR3 reads CASSLHPGQEKLFF. Here the CDR3 DNA reads TGTGCCAGCTCACTTCACCCGGGACAAGAAAAACTGTTTTTT.

This chain connects TRBV6-5 to TRBJ1-1; D call uncertain. There are 13 residues in the CDR3. CDR1 is MNHEY and CDR2 is SVGAGI in the germline V gene. Trimming pared 2 bases from V and 6 bases from J, leaving 10 bases between. CDR3 nucleotides: TGTGCCAGCAGTTACGGCCGACCCGCTGAAGCTTTCTTT. As protein: CASSYGRPAEAFF.

The chain couples TRBV30 to TRBJ2-7; perhaps TRBD1 as D (6 bases). Trimming stripped 4 bases from V and 0 bases from J, with 13 bases between. This CDR3 is 14 amino acids long. The germline gives CDR1 GTSNPN, CDR2 SVGIG (reference sequence). CDR3 residues: CAWNTGWASYEQYF. For the CDR3, the DNA is TGTGCCTGGAATACAGGGTGGGCCTCCTACGAGCAGTACTTC.

This sequence joins TRBV30 and TRBJ1-1; D is uncertain. CDR1 and CDR2 from the germline V gene are GTSNPN and SVGIG (reference sequence). This CDR3 contains 11 residues. The V end lost 0 bases, the J end lost 5 bases, and 4 bases lay between the germline ends. The DNA for the CDR3 is TGTGCCTGGAGTGTAACAACTGAAGCTTTCTTT. Its protein product is CAWSVTTEAFF.

This clone is classed as medium-sized. The same CDR3 can be traced to other DNA sequences in this sample. The V call is TRBV7-2, the J call TRBJ1-5, with 7 bases identical to TRBD1. From germline, CDR1 is SGHTA and CDR2 FQGNSA. The CDR3 is 15 residues long. With V trimmed by 1 base and J by 7 bases, 7 bases remained unmatched. The CDR3 spells CASSLERGQRQPQHF. In DNA form, the CDR3 reads TGTGCCAGCAGCTTAGAGAGGGGGCAGAGGCAGCCCCAGCATTTT. The whole variable domain, remainder taken from reference TRBV7-2 and TRBJ1-5, is GAGVSQSPSNKVTEKGKDVELRCDPISGHTALYWYRQSLGQGLEFLIYFQGNSAPDKSGLPSDRFSAERTGGSVSTLTIQRTQQEDSAVYLCASSLERGQRQPQHFGDGTRLSIL.

This sequence joins TRBV6-5 and TRBJ1-1, with D unclear. The CDR3 extends over 13 amino acids. CDR1 is MNHEY and CDR2 is SVGAGI in the germline V gene. The V end lost 2 bases, the J end lost 3 bases, and 7 bases lay between the germline ends. The CDR3 loop is CASSYRQYTEAFF. CDR3 sequence (DNA): TGTGCCAGCAGTTACAGGCAGTACACTGAAGCTTTCTTT.

This sequence joins TRBV6-1 and TRBJ1-5; no definite D call. V was trimmed by 4 bases and J by 9 bases, leaving 22 bases between them. The germline V gene has CDR1 MNHNS and CDR2 SASEGT. CDR3 size: 16 residues. The CDR3 region is CASSAQTDGGVGPQHF. DNA of the CDR3: TGTGCCAGCAGTGCCCAAACGGACGGCGGGGTAGGGCCCCAGCATTTT.

A single count supports this clone. This sequence joins TRBV28 and TRBJ2-7; no definite D call. Germline V CDR1 and CDR2: MDHEN, SYDVKM. The CDR3 is 14 residues long. Trimming stripped 6 bases from V and 2 bases from J, with 14 bases between. CDR3 coding DNA: TGTGCCAGCAGCCCCGCGGCAGGCCCCTACGAGCAGTACTTC. Translating it yields CASSPAAGPYEQYF. Using reference TRBV28 and TRBJ2-7 for the parts outside the CDR3, the full variable domain is DVKVTQSSRYLVKRTGEKVFLECVQDMDHENMFWYRQDPGLGLRLIYFSYDVKMKEKGDIPEGYSVSREKKERFSLILESASTNQTSMYLCASSPAAGPYEQYFGPGTRLTVT.

This clone was recorded once. The chain couples TRBV30 to TRBJ1-2, with a weak D call TRBD1 (5 bases). Trimming took off 2 bases at V and 8 bases at J, with 15 bases between the two ends. CDR1 and CDR2 (germline): GTSNPN, SVGIG (reference sequence). CDR3 length equals 13 residues. CDR3 protein: CAWSLQDGGGYTF. The CDR3 DNA sequence: TGTGCCTGGAGTCTACAGGACGGGGGAGGCTACACCTTC.

This clone is medium-sized by share. This rearrangement joins TRBV9 to TRBJ2-2; 9 positions agree with TRBD2. In germline, CDR1 is SGDLS, CDR2 YYNGEE. V shed 4 bases, J shed 6 bases, and the junction held 19 bases outside the gene matches. The CDR3 has 19 amino acids. The CDR3 here is CASSPGGVISGGISGELFF. The CDR3 coding sequence is TGTGCCAGCAGCCCTGGGGGGGTTATTAGCGGGGGTATCTCCGGGGAGCTGTTTTTT.

V is TRBV14 and J is TRBJ1-2; no clear D. In germline, CDR1 is SGHDN, CDR2 FVKESK. The CDR3 sequence is 13 residues long. V gave up 0 bases and J gave up 8 bases, with 10 bases separating them. CDR3 DNA: TGTGCCAGCAGCCAAGATGTCCTTAGCGGCTACACCTTC. Its protein is CASSQDVLSGYTF.

The V call is TRBV5-4, the J call TRBJ1-2; tentatively, D is TRBD1 (6 bases). CDR1 is SGHNT and CDR2 is YYREEE in the germline V gene (reference sequence). This CDR3 spans 14 amino acids. Trimming pared 5 bases from V and 8 bases from J, leaving 19 bases between. As DNA, the CDR3 is TGTGCCAGCAGTTTTGAGTGGGGGGCTAAAGGCTACACCTTC. This codes for CASSFEWGAKGYTF.

The chain employs TRBV7-2 and TRBJ1-6, with 10 positions matching TRBD1. The CDR3 runs to 16 residues. Germline loops: CDR1 SGHTA, CDR2 FQGNSA. The V segment lost 3 bases and the J segment 7 bases; nucleotides outside the gene matches: 6. The CDR3 is CASSFMGQGKNSPLHF. Written as DNA, the CDR3 is TGTGCCAGCAGCTTCATGGGACAGGGGAAAAATTCACCCCTCCACTTT. Drawing the rest from reference TRBV7-2 and TRBJ1-6, the complete variable domain is GAGVSQSPSNKVTEKGKDVELRCDPISGHTALYWYRQSLGQGLEFLIYFQGNSAPDKSGLPSDRFSAERTGGSVSTLTIQRTQQEDSAVYLCASSFMGQGKNSPLHFGNGTRLTVT.

This clone has just one count. This chain connects TRBV18 to TRBJ1-5, with TRBD1 matching over 9 bases. Looked up from germline, CDR1 is KGHSH and CDR2 is LQKENI. The CDR3 spans 15 residues. V lost 3 bases, J lost 4 bases, and 4 bases stayed unmatched. The CDR3 DNA is TGTGCCAGCTCACCTACAGGGGGCCGAAATCAGCCCCAGCATTTT. Protein product: CASSPTGGRNQPQHF.

The J gene is TRBJ1-2, the V gene TRBV25-1; D perhaps matches TRBD1 (5 bases). With 3 bases removed from V and 4 bases from J, the gap between germline ends came to 15 bases. The CDR3 extends over 15 amino acids. Per germline, CDR1 MGHDK and CDR2 SYGVNS. The CDR3 region has the DNA TGTGCCAGCAGTGACCCCGGGCAGGGCATCTATGGCTACACCTTC. Its translation: CASSDPGQGIYGYTF.

This clone was observed a single time. The rearrangement uses TRBV6-5 and TRBJ1-3, with D possibly being TRBD1 (5 bases). The ends were cut back, 6 bases at V and 3 bases at J, with 15 bases in the middle. Germline-derived CDR1 and CDR2 are MNHEY and SVGAGI. CDR3 length equals 15 residues. DNA of the CDR3: TGTGCCAGCAGCCCCACCGGGGCGCATGGAAACACCATATATTTT. Translating gives CASSPTGAHGNTIYF.

The CDR3 bases are TGTGCCAGCAGTTACCCCCCGGGGCCAACGGTCTATGGCTACACCTTC. Amino acids: CASSYPPGPTVYGYTF. The chain carries TRBV6-6 and TRBJ1-2; a possible D gene is TRBD1 (5 bases). This CDR3 comprises 16 residues. V was clipped by 2 bases and J by 4 bases, with 17 bases between them. The germline CDR1 and CDR2 sequences are MNHNY and SVGAGI (reference sequence).

The chain couples TRBV7-3 to TRBJ1-1; D is unresolved. V lost 1 base, J lost 4 bases, and 7 bases lay in between. The CDR3 runs to 13 residues. Germline V CDR1 and CDR2: SGHTA, FQGTGA. The CDR3 is CASSLRRGTEAFF. In DNA form, the CDR3 reads TGTGCCAGCAGCTTAAGGCGCGGCACTGAAGCTTTCTTT.

This chain joins TRBV4-2 and TRBJ1-2, with D tentatively TRBD1 (5 bases). V shed 2 bases and J shed 5 bases, with 15 bases lying between them. The CDR3 is made up of 15 amino acids. The germline V gene encodes CDR1 LGHNA and CDR2 YNFKEQ. CDR3 DNA: TGTGCCAGCAGCCAAAGCCTGGGGGGGGAGTATGGCTACACCTTC. As protein: CASSQSLGGEYGYTF.